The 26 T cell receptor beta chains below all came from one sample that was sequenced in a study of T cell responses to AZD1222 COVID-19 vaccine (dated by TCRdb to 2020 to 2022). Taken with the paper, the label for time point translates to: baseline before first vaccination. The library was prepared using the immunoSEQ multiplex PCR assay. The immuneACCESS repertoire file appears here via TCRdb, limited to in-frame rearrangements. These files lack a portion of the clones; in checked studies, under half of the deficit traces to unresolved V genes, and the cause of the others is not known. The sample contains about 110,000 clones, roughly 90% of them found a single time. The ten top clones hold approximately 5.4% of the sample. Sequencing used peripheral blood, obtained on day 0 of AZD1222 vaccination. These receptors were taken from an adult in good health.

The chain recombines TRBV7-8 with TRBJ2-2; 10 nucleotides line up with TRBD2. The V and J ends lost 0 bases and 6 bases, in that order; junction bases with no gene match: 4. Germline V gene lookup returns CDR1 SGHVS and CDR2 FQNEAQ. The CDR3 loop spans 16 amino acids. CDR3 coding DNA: TGTGCCAGCAGCTTAGCGGCTAGCGGGAGTTCCGGGGAGCTGTTTTTT. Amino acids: CASSLAASGSSGELFF.

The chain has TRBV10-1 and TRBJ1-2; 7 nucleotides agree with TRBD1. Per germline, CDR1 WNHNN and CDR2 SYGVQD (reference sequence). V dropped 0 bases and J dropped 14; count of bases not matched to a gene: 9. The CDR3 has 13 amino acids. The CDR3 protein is CASSESGDSPFTF. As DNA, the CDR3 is TGCGCCAGCAGTGAGTCGGGGGACAGCCCATTTACCTTC.

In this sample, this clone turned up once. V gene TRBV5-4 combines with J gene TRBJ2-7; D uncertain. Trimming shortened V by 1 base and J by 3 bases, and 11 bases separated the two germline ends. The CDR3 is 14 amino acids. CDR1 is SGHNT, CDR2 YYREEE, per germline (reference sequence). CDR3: CASSLKYSHYEQYF. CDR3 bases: TGTGCCAGCAGCTTGAAATACAGTCACTACGAGCAGTACTTC.

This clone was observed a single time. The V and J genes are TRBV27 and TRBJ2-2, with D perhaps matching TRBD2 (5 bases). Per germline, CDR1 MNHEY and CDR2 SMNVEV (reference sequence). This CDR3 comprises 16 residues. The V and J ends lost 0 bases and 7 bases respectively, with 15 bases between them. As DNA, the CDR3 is TGTGCCAGCAGTTTATCGAGAGGGTCCCTTCACGGGGAGCTGTTTTTT. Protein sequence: CASSLSRGSLHGELFF.

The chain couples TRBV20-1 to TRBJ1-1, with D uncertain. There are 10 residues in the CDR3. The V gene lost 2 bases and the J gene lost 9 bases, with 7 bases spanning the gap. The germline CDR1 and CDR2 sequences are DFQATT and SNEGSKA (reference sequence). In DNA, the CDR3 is TGCAGTGCTAGACGCAGCCAAGCTTTCTTT. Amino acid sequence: CSARRSQAFF.

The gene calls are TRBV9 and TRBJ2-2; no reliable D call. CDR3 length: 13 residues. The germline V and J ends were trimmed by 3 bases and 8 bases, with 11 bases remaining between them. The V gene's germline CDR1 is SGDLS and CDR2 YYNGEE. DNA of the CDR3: TGTGCCAGCAGCGCCGTATTCCGGGGGGAGCTGTTTTTT. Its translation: CASSAVFRGELFF.

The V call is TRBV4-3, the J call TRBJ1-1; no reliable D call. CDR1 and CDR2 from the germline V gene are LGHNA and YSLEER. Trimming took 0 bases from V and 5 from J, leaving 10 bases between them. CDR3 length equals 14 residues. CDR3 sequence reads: CASSQDPGITEAFF. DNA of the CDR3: TGCGCCAGCAGCCAAGATCCGGGGATTACTGAAGCTTTCTTT.

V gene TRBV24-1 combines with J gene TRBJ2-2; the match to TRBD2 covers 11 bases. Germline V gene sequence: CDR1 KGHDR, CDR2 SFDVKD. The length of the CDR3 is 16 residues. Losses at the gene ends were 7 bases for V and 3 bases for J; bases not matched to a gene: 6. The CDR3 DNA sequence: TGTGCCACCAGCCCAATAGCGGGAGGGGACACCGGGGAGCTGTTTTTT. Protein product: CATSPIAGGDTGELFF.

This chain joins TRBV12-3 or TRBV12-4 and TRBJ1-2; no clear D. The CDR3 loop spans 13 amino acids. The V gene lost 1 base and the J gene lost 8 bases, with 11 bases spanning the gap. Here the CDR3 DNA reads TGTGCCAGCAGTTTAGGGGGTTATGGAGGCTACACCTTC. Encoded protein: CASSLGGYGGYTF.

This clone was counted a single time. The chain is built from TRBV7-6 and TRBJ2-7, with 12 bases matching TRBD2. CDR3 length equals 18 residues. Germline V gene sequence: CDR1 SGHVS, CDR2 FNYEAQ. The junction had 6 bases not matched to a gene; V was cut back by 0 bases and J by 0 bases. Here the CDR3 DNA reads TGTGCCAGCAGCTTAGCTCCACTAGCGGGAGGCAGCTCCTACGAGCAGTACTTC. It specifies CASSLAPLAGGSSYEQYF. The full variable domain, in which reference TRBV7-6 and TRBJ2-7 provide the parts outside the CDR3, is GAGVSQSPRYKVTKRGQDVALRCDPISGHVSLYWYRQALGQGPEFLTYFNYEAQQDKSGLPNDRFSAERPEGSISTLTIQRTEQRDSAMYRCASSLAPLAGGSSYEQYFGPGTRLTVT.

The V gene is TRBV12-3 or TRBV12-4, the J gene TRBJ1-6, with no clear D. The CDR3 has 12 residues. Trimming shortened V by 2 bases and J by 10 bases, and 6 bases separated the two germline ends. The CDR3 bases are TGTGCCAGCAGTTTACGACGGTCACCCCTCCACTTT. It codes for CASSLRRSPLHF.

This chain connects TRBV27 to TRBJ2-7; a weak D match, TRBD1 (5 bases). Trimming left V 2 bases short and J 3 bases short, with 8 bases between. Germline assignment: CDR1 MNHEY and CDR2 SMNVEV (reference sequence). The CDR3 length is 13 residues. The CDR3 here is CASSLDSRYEQYF. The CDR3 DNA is TGTGCCAGCAGTTTAGACAGCCGCTACGAGCAGTACTTC.

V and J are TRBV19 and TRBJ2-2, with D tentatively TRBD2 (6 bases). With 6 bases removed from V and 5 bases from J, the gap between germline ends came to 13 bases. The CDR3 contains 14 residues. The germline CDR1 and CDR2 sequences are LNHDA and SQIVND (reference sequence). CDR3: CASRWDSTTGELFF. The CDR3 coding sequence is TGTGCCAGTAGATGGGACTCTACAACCGGGGAGCTGTTTTTT.

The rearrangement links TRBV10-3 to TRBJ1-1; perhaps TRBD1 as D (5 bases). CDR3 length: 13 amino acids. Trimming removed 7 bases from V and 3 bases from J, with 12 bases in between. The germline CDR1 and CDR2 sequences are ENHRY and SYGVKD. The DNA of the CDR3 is TGTGCCATCACCTACGACAGAGACACTGAAGCTTTCTTT. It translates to CAITYDRDTEAFF.

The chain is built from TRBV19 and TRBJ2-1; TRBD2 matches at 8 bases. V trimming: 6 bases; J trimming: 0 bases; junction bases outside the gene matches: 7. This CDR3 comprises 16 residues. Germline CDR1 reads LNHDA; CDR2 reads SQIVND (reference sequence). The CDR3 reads CASRASGGSSYNEQFF. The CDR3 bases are TGTGCCAGTAGGGCCTCGGGGGGGAGCTCCTACAATGAGCAGTTCTTC.

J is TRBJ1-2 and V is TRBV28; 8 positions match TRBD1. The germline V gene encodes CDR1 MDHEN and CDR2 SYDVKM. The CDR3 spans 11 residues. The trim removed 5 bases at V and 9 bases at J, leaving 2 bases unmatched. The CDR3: CASSRTGSYTF. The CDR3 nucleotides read TGTGCCAGCAGTAGGACAGGGAGCTACACCTTC.

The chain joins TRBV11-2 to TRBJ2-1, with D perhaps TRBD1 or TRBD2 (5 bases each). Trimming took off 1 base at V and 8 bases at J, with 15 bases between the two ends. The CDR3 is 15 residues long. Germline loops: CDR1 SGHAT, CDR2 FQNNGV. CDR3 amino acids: CASSLARVRGDEQFF. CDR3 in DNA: TGTGCCAGCAGCTTAGCTCGGGTGCGAGGGGATGAGCAGTTCTTC.

The CDR3 here is CSVVVTSGYNEQFF. In DNA, the CDR3 is TGCAGCGTTGTTGTGACTAGCGGTTACAATGAGCAGTTCTTC. J is TRBJ2-1 and V is TRBV29-1; 9 bases agree with TRBD2. Germline loops: CDR1 SQVTM, CDR2 ANQGSEA. With V trimmed by 4 bases and J by 4 bases, 5 bases remained unmatched. CDR3 size: 14 residues.

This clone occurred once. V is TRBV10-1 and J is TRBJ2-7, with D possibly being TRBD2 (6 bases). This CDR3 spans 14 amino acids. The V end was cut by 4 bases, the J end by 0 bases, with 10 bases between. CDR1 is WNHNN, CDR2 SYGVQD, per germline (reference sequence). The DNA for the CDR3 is TGCGCCAGCAGTGCGGGGGACCTCTCCTACGAGCAGTACTTC. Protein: CASSAGDLSYEQYF.

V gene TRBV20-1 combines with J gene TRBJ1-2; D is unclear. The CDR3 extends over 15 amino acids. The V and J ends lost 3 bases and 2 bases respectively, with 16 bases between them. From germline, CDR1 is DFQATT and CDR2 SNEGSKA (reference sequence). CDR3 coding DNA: TGCAGTGCTAGTTTGGACCGCTCGATCAACTATGGCTACACCTTC. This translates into CSASLDRSINYGYTF.

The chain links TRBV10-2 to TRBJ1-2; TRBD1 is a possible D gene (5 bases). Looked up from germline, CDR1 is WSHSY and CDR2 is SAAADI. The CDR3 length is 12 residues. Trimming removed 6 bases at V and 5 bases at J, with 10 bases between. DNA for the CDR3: TGCGCCAGCAGAACCGACAGTTATGGCTACACCTTC. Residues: CASRTDSYGYTF.

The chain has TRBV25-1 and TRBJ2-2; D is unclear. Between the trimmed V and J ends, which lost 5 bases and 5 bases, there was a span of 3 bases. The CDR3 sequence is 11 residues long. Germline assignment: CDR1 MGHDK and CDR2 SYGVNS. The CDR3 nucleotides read TGTGCCAGCAGTCTTACCGGGGAGCTGTTTTTT. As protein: CASSLTGELFF. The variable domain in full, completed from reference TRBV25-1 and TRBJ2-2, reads EADIYQTPRYLVIGTGKKITLECSQTMGHDKMYWYQQDPGMELHLIHYSYGVNSTEKGDLSSESTVSRIRTEHFPLTLESARPSHTSQYLCASSLTGELFFGEGSRLTVL.

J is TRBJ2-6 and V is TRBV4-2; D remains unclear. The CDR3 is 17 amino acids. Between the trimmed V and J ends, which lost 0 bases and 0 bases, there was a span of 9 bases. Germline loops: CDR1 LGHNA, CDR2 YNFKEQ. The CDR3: CASSQELGSSGANVLTF. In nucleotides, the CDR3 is TGTGCCAGCAGCCAAGAATTGGGGTCCTCTGGGGCCAACGTCCTGACTTTC.

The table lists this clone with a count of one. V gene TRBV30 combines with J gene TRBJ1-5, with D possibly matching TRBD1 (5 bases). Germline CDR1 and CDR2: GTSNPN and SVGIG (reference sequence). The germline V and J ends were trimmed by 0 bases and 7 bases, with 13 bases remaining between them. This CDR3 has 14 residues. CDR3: CAWSVRAVGQPQHF. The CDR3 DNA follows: TGTGCCTGGAGTGTCAGGGCAGTAGGGCAGCCCCAGCATTTT.

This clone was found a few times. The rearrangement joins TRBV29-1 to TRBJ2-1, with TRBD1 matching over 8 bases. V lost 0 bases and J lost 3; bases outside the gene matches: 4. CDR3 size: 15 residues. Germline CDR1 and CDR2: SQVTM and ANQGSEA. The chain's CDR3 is CSVEENGQGYNEQFF. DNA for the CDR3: TGCAGCGTTGAAGAGAACGGACAGGGCTACAATGAGCAGTTCTTC.

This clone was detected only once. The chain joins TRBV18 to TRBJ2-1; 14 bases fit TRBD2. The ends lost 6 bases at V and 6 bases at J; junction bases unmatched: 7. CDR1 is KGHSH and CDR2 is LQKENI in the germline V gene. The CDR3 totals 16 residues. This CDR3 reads CASSLRGLAGANEQFF. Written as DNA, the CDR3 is TGTGCCAGCTCCCTTAGGGGACTAGCGGGGGCCAATGAGCAGTTCTTC.